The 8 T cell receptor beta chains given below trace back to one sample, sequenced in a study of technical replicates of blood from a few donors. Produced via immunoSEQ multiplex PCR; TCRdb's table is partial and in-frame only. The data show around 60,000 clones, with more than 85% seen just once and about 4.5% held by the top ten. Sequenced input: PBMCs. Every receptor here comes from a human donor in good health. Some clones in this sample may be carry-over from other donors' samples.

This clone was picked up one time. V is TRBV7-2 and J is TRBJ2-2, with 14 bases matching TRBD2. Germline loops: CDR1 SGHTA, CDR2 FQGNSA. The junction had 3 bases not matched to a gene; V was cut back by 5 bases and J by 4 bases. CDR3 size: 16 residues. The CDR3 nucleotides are TGTGCCAGCAGCCTGGGACTAGCGGGGGCCACCGGGGAGCTGTTTTTT. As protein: CASSLGLAGATGELFF.

Here the CDR3 reads CAISSRGEQYF. The CDR3 DNA reads as TGTGCCATCAGTTCGCGGGGCGAGCAGTACTTC. This chain joins TRBV10-3 and TRBJ2-7; TRBD2 might be the D (6 bases). Germline CDR1 reads ENHRY; CDR2 reads SYGVKD. V shed 5 bases and J shed 6 bases, with 8 bases lying between them. The length of the CDR3 is 11 residues.

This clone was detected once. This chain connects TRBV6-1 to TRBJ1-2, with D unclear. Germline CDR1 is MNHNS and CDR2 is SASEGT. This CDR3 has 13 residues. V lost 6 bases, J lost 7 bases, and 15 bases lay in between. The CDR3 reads CASRPGSRAGYTF. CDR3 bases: TGTGCCAGCAGACCGGGATCAAGGGCTGGCTACACCTTC.

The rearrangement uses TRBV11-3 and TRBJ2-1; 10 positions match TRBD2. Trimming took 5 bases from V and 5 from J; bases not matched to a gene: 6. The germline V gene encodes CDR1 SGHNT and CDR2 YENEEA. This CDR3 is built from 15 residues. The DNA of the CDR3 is TGTGCCAGCAGCATCTCCGGGACTAGCGACAATGAGCAGTTCTTC. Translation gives CASSISGTSDNEQFF. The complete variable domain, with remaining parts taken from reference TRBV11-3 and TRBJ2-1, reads EAGVVQSPRYKIIEKKQPVAFWCNPISGHNTLYWYLQNLGQGPELLIRYENEEAVDDSQLPKDRFSAERLKGVDSTLKIQPAELGDSAVYLCASSISGTSDNEQFFGPGTRLTVL.

This CDR3 reads CASSGPGYPLEKLFF. As DNA, the CDR3 is TGTGCCAGCAGTGGACCGGGGTACCCCTTGGAAAAACTGTTTTTT. The V and J genes are TRBV25-1 and TRBJ1-4; no reliable D call. Germline V gene lookup returns CDR1 MGHDK and CDR2 SYGVNS. This CDR3 contains 15 residues. V lost 4 bases and J 8 bases, leaving 17 bases between the germline ends. The entire variable domain, with the rest obtained from reference TRBV25-1 and TRBJ1-4, is as follows: EADIYQTPRYLVIGTGKKITLECSQTMGHDKMYWYQQDPGMELHLIHYSYGVNSTEKGDLSSESTVSRIRTEHFPLTLESARPSHTSQYLCASSGPGYPLEKLFFGSGTQLSVL.

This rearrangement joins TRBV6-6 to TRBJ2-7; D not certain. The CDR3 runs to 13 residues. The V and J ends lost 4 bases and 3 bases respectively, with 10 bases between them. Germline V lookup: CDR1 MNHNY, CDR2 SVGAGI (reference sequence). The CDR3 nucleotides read TGTGCCAGCAGTTTGAAAACTTTCTACGAGCAGTACTTC. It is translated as CASSLKTFYEQYF.

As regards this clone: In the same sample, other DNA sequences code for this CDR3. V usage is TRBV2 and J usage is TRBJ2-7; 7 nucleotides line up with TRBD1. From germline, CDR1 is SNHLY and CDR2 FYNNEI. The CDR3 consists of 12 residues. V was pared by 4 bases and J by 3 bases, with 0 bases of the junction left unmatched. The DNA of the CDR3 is TGTGCCAGCAGTGGACAGGGCTACGAGCAGTACTTC. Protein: CASSGQGYEQYF.

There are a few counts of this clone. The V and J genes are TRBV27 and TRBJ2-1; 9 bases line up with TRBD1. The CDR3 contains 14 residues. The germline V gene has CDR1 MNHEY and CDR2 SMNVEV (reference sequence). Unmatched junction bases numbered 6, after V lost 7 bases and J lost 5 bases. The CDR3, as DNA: TGTGCCAGCAATGGACAGGGGAGTCACAATGAGCAGTTCTTC. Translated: CASNGQGSHNEQFF.